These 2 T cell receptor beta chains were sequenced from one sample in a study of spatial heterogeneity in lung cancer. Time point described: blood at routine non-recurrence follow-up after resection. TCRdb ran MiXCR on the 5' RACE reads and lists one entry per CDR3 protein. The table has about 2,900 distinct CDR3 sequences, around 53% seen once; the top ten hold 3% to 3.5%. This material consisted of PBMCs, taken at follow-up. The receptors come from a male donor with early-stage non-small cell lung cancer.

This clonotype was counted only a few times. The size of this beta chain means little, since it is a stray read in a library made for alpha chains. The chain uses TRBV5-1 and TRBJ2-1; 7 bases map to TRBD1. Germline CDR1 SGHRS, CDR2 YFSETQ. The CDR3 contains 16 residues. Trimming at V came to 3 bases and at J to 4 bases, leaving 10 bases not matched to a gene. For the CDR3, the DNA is TGCGCCAGCAGCTCGGGCAGGTTGACAGGGTACAATGAGCAGTTCTTC. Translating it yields CASSSGRLTGYNEQFF.

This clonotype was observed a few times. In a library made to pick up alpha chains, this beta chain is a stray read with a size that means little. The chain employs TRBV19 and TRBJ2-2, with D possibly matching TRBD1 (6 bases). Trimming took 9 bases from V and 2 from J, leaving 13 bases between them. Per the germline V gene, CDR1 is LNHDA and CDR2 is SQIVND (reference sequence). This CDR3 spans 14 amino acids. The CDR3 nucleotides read TGTGCCAGCGAGACGGGACACAACACCGGGGAGCTGTTTTTT. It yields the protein CASETGHNTGELFF.